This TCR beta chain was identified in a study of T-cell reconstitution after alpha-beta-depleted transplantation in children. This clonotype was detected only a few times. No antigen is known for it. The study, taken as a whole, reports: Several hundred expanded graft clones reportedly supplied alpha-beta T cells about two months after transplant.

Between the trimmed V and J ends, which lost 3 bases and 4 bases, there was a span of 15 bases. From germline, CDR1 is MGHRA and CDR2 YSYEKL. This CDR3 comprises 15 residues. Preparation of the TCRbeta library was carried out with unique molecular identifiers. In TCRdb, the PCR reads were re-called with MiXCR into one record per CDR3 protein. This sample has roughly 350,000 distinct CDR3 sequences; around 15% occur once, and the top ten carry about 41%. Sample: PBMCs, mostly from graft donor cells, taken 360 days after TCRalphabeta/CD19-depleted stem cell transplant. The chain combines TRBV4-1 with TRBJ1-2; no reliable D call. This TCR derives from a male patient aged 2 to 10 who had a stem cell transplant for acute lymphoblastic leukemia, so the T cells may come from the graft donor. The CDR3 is CASSHSFWEAYGYTF. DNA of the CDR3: TGCGCCAGCAGCCATTCGTTTTGGGAAGCCTATGGCTACACCTTC.